Listed below are T cell receptor beta chains from one sample, sequenced in a study of CD8 T cells in acute hepatitis C reinfection. The table came from immunoSEQ multiplex PCR; TCRdb's copy has only in-frame clones and leaves some out. The table shows fewer than 300 clones, with roughly 69% occurring only once. Sequenced material: HCV NS3-1073 tetramer-sorted CD8+ T cells from PBMCs, taken during acute infection. All receptors derive from a man aged 18 to 29 with chronic hepatitis C. The CDR3 runs from the conserved cysteine through the conserved F or W. D genes are given only for firm matches. Not all rows give a size; the values are once, few, many and, for expanded clones, a class.

d_call: TRBD1
v_call: TRBV28
j_call: TRBJ1-2
clone_size: .
cdr3_nt: TGTGCCAGCAGTCTAACCATTTCCGGGACAGGGGATTCCTCCTACTATGGCTACACCTTC
cdr3_aa: CASSLTISGTGDSSYYGYTF

d_call: .
v_call: TRBV29-1
j_call: TRBJ1-1
clone_size: .
cdr3_nt: TGCAGCGTTGGACTCCCAAACACTGAAGCTTTCTTT
cdr3_aa: CSVGLPNTEAFF

d_call: .
v_call: TRBV5-6
j_call: TRBJ1-1
clone_size: .
cdr3_nt: TGTGCCTGTCAGACAGGCCAAGGCACTGAAGCTTTCTTT
cdr3_aa: CACQTGQGTEAFF

d_call: TRBD1
v_call: TRBV7-9
j_call: TRBJ2-1
clone_size: .
cdr3_nt: TGTGCCAGCAGAACTGGGACAGGGATAACCTACAATGAGCAGTTCTTC
cdr3_aa: CASRTGTGITYNEQFF

d_call: .
v_call: TRBV6-1
j_call: TRBJ2-7
clone_size: .
cdr3_nt: TGTGCCAGCAGTGGATACAGGGAAGAGAACTCCTACGAGCAGTACTTC
cdr3_aa: CASSGYREENSYEQYF

d_call: .
v_call: TRBV29-1
j_call: TRBJ1-3
clone_size: once
cdr3_nt: TGCAGCGTTGAACAGGATATCTCTGGAAACACCATATATTTT
cdr3_aa: CSVEQDISGNTIYF

d_call: .
v_call: TRBV7-2
j_call: TRBJ2-1
clone_size: .
cdr3_nt: TGTGCCAGCAGCACCCAACAGGGCAATGAGCAGTTCTTC
cdr3_aa: CASSTQQGNEQFF

d_call: TRBD1
v_call: TRBV4-1
j_call: TRBJ1-6
clone_size: .
cdr3_nt: TGCGCCAGCAGCCCGCCTATTTCTCGGGACAGGGCTTCACCCCTCCACTTT
cdr3_aa: CASSPPISRDRASPLHF

d_call: .
v_call: TRBV2
j_call: TRBJ2-3
clone_size: .
cdr3_nt: TGTGCCAGCATTAACAGGGAGGTAGATACGCAGTATTTT
cdr3_aa: CASINREVDTQYF

d_call: .
v_call: TRBV19
j_call: TRBJ1-1
clone_size: .
cdr3_nt: TGTGCCAGGCCCGCTGGACAGTCGAACACTGAAGCTTTCTTT
cdr3_aa: CARPAGQSNTEAFF

d_call: TRBD1
v_call: TRBV4-2
j_call: TRBJ2-3
clone_size: few
cdr3_nt: TGTGCCAGCAGCCAAGAACAGGGGTTGTGGGGTACGCAGTATTTT
cdr3_aa: CASSQEQGLWGTQYF

d_call: TRBD2
v_call: TRBV13
j_call: TRBJ2-1
clone_size: .
cdr3_nt: TGTGCCAGCAGCAGAGCCGGGACTAGCGGGGACCCCGCCTACAATGAGCAGTTCTTC
cdr3_aa: CASSRAGTSGDPAYNEQFF

d_call: TRBD2
v_call: TRBV4-3
j_call: TRBJ2-1
clone_size: .
cdr3_nt: TGCGCCAGCAGCCAAGAGGTGGCTAGCGGGGGGGGTGGTGAGCAGTTCTTC
cdr3_aa: CASSQEVASGGGGEQFF

d_call: TRBD2
v_call: TRBV7-3
j_call: TRBJ2-5
clone_size: .
cdr3_nt: TGTGCCAGCAGCTTAACGACTAGCGGGGGGTACCAAGAGACCCAGTACTTC
cdr3_aa: CASSLTTSGGYQETQYF

d_call: .
v_call: TRBV30
j_call: TRBJ2-3
clone_size: once
cdr3_nt: TGTGCCTGGAGCGGGCGCCCGACATTCAATACGCAGTATTTT
cdr3_aa: CAWSGRPTFNTQYF

d_call: TRBD2
v_call: TRBV7-3
j_call: TRBJ2-3
clone_size: .
cdr3_nt: TGTGCCAGCAGCCACCTCCCGGGACTAGCGGGGGGAAGCAGCACAGATACGCAGTATTTT
cdr3_aa: CASSHLPGLAGGSSTDTQYF

d_call: .
v_call: TRBV19
j_call: TRBJ1-2
clone_size: .
cdr3_nt: TGTGCCAGTAGCCTCCTGCTGCAGGGGTCGGGGTATGGCTACACCTTC
cdr3_aa: CASSLLLQGSGYGYTF

d_call: .
v_call: TRBV15
j_call: TRBJ1-1
clone_size: .
cdr3_nt: TGTGCCACCAGCAGATTATCCCCGAACACTGAAGCTTTCTTT
cdr3_aa: CATSRLSPNTEAFF

d_call: TRBD1
v_call: TRBV7-2
j_call: TRBJ2-2
clone_size: .
cdr3_nt: TGTGCCAGCAGCTTTACCCGAGCAGGGGGCCCCGGGGAGCTGTTTTTT
cdr3_aa: CASSFTRAGGPGELFF

d_call: TRBD2
v_call: TRBV4-3
j_call: TRBJ2-3
clone_size: .
cdr3_nt: TGCGCCAGCAGCCAAGAGCCCACCGGGACTAGCGGGGGAGGTGATACGCAGTATTTT
cdr3_aa: CASSQEPTGTSGGGDTQYF

d_call: TRBD1
v_call: TRBV6-1
j_call: TRBJ1-1
clone_size: .
cdr3_nt: TGTGCCAGCAGTGCCGACAGGGGCACTTATATGAACACTGAAGCTTTCTTT
cdr3_aa: CASSADRGTYMNTEAFF

d_call: TRBD1
v_call: TRBV9
j_call: TRBJ1-2
clone_size: .
cdr3_nt: TGTGCCAGCACCCTCAGGGGGGACTATGGCTACACCTTC
cdr3_aa: CASTLRGDYGYTF

d_call: .
v_call: TRBV7-6
j_call: TRBJ2-2
clone_size: few
cdr3_nt: TGTGCCAGCAGCTTAGAGGTTAGCGGCAACACCGGGGAGCTGTTTTTT
cdr3_aa: CASSLEVSGNTGELFF

d_call: .
v_call: TRBV5-6
j_call: TRBJ1-1
clone_size: .
cdr3_nt: TGTGCCAGCAGCACTGGACGGGACACTGAAGCTTTCTTT
cdr3_aa: CASSTGRDTEAFF

d_call: TRBD2
v_call: TRBV4-1
j_call: TRBJ2-5
clone_size: .
cdr3_nt: TGCGCCAGCAGCCAATTAACTAGCGGGGGTTTCCAAGAGACCCAGTACTTC
cdr3_aa: CASSQLTSGGFQETQYF

d_call: .
v_call: TRBV7-9
j_call: TRBJ1-4
clone_size: few
cdr3_nt: TGTGCCAGCAGCTTGGGAGTAGGAATAGGGACAACTAATGAAAAACTGTTTTTT
cdr3_aa: CASSLGVGIGTTNEKLFF

d_call: TRBD1
v_call: TRBV4-3
j_call: TRBJ1-2
clone_size: .
cdr3_nt: TGCGCCAGCAGCCAAGAGCCGACAGGGGGAGATGGCTACACCTTC
cdr3_aa: CASSQEPTGGDGYTF

d_call: .
v_call: TRBV5-5
j_call: TRBJ2-6
clone_size: once
cdr3_nt: TGTGCCAGCGCATTCGCACAAAGTCGGGCCAACGTCCTGACTTTC
cdr3_aa: CASAFAQSRANVLTF

d_call: TRBD2
v_call: TRBV4-2
j_call: TRBJ2-3
clone_size: .
cdr3_nt: TGTGCCAGCAGCCAAGATTTCGGCGGAGGACTAGCGGCCAGCACAGATACGCAGTATTTT
cdr3_aa: CASSQDFGGGLAASTDTQYF

d_call: TRBD1
v_call: TRBV2
j_call: TRBJ2-7
clone_size: few
cdr3_nt: TGTGCCAGCAGTGTCCTCCCGGGACAGGGGGCTTACGAGCAGTACTTC
cdr3_aa: CASSVLPGQGAYEQYF

d_call: TRBD1
v_call: TRBV2
j_call: TRBJ1-4
clone_size: few
cdr3_nt: TGTGCCAGCAGCAAGGGACAGACTAATGAAAAACTGTTTTTT
cdr3_aa: CASSKGQTNEKLFF

d_call: TRBD1
v_call: TRBV14
j_call: TRBJ1-6
clone_size: .
cdr3_nt: TGTGCCAGCAGCCATGGGACAGGGGGCTCACCCCTCCACTTT
cdr3_aa: CASSHGTGGSPLHF

d_call: .
v_call: TRBV13
j_call: TRBJ1-1
clone_size: .
cdr3_nt: TGTGCCAGCAGCTCAGGGGCAGGGCGACACATGAACACTGAAGCTTTCTTT
cdr3_aa: CASSSGAGRHMNTEAFF

d_call: .
v_call: TRBV11-2
j_call: TRBJ2-1
clone_size: .
cdr3_nt: TGTGCCAGCAGCGGGCAGGTCGAGAATGAGCAGTTCTTC
cdr3_aa: CASSGQVENEQFF

d_call: .
v_call: TRBV9
j_call: TRBJ2-2
clone_size: once
cdr3_nt: TGTGCCAGCAGCGTAGCAGGGTACGAGGACGGGGAGCTGTTTTTT
cdr3_aa: CASSVAGYEDGELFF

d_call: .
v_call: TRBV18
j_call: TRBJ2-3
clone_size: .
cdr3_nt: TGTGCCAGCTCACCCGTCATAGCCCCGGGGGTTGGAGATACGCAGTATTTT
cdr3_aa: CASSPVIAPGVGDTQYF

d_call: .
v_call: TRBV5-8
j_call: TRBJ1-6
clone_size: .
cdr3_nt: TGTGCCAGCAGCTTGACGGGCAATTCACCCCTCCACTTT
cdr3_aa: CASSLTGNSPLHF

d_call: .
v_call: TRBV29-1
j_call: TRBJ1-1
clone_size: .
cdr3_nt: TGCAGCGTTGGTTGGAGCCATGAAGCTTTCTTT
cdr3_aa: CSVGWSHEAFF

d_call: .
v_call: TRBV5-2
j_call: TRBJ2-6
clone_size: .
cdr3_nt: TGTGCCAGCAACGAAGGCTGGGAGTACACAAAGTCGGGCCAACTCCTGACTTTC
cdr3_aa: CASNEGWEYTKSGQLLTF

d_call: .
v_call: TRBV7-2
j_call: TRBJ2-7
clone_size: .
cdr3_nt: TGTGCCAGCAGCTTTAACGGGGGACCCTACGAGCAGTACTTC
cdr3_aa: CASSFNGGPYEQYF

d_call: .
v_call: TRBV10-3
j_call: TRBJ1-1
clone_size: .
cdr3_nt: TGTGCCATCAGTGAGTCTGCTAACACTGAAGCTTTCTTT
cdr3_aa: CAISESANTEAFF

d_call: TRBD2
v_call: TRBV11-2
j_call: TRBJ2-2
clone_size: .
cdr3_nt: TGTGCCAGCAGCCCACTACTAGCGGGGGAGTCCGGGGAGCTGTTTTTT
cdr3_aa: CASSPLLAGESGELFF

d_call: TRBD1
v_call: TRBV27
j_call: TRBJ1-2
clone_size: .
cdr3_nt: TGTGCCAGCAGTCCGGGACAGGGACATGGCTACACCTTC
cdr3_aa: CASSPGQGHGYTF

d_call: .
v_call: TRBV5-4
j_call: TRBJ2-7
clone_size: .
cdr3_nt: TGTGCCAGCTCACCGAGAGGGGGGCGCATCGGCGAGCAGTACTTC
cdr3_aa: CASSPRGGRIGEQYF

d_call: TRBD1
v_call: TRBV28
j_call: TRBJ2-7
clone_size: .
cdr3_nt: TGTGCCAGCTCGGGGCCGGACAGGGGGCCCTCGGGGTCCTTC
cdr3_aa: CASSGPDRGPSGSF

d_call: .
v_call: TRBV5-1
j_call: TRBJ2-7
clone_size: .
cdr3_nt: TGCGCCAGCAGCGGGTACACTGTCGCAGAGCAGTACTTC
cdr3_aa: CASSGYTVAEQYF

d_call: TRBD2
v_call: TRBV7-2
j_call: TRBJ2-5
clone_size: .
cdr3_nt: TGTGCCAGCAGCTTAGTTACTAGCGGGGGTTTCCAAGAGACCCAGTACTTC
cdr3_aa: CASSLVTSGGFQETQYF

d_call: TRBD1
v_call: TRBV2
j_call: TRBJ2-7
clone_size: .
cdr3_nt: TGTGCCAGCAGTGTGGGACAGGGGCTCGAGCAGTACTTC
cdr3_aa: CASSVGQGLEQYF

d_call: .
v_call: TRBV4-2
j_call: TRBJ2-1
clone_size: .
cdr3_nt: TGTGCCAGCAGCCAAGAAACGGGAACCATTGGTGTCTTC
cdr3_aa: CASSQETGTIGVF

d_call: TRBD1
v_call: TRBV19
j_call: TRBJ1-6
clone_size: .
cdr3_nt: TGTGCCAGTAGTATAGAAGGTGGACAGGGGACGTCACCCCTCCACTTT
cdr3_aa: CASSIEGGQGTSPLHF

d_call: TRBD1
v_call: TRBV6-5
j_call: TRBJ1-1
clone_size: .
cdr3_nt: TGTGCCAGCGGGGAGGGGGCGGGCGCTGAAGCTTTCTTT
cdr3_aa: CASGEGAGAEAFF

d_call: .
v_call: TRBV15
j_call: TRBJ1-1
clone_size: .
cdr3_nt: TGTGCCACCAGCAGAGTAGCGCCCAACACTGAAGCTTTCTTT
cdr3_aa: CATSRVAPNTEAFF

d_call: .
v_call: TRBV15
j_call: TRBJ2-5
clone_size: .
cdr3_nt: TGTGCCACCAGTCAACTTGCCGGGGAGACCCAGTACTTC
cdr3_aa: CATSQLAGETQYF

d_call: TRBD2
v_call: TRBV11-2
j_call: TRBJ2-2
clone_size: few
cdr3_nt: TGTGCCAGCAGCTTGCGTCTAGCGGGAGAAACCGGGGAGCTGTTTTTT
cdr3_aa: CASSLRLAGETGELFF